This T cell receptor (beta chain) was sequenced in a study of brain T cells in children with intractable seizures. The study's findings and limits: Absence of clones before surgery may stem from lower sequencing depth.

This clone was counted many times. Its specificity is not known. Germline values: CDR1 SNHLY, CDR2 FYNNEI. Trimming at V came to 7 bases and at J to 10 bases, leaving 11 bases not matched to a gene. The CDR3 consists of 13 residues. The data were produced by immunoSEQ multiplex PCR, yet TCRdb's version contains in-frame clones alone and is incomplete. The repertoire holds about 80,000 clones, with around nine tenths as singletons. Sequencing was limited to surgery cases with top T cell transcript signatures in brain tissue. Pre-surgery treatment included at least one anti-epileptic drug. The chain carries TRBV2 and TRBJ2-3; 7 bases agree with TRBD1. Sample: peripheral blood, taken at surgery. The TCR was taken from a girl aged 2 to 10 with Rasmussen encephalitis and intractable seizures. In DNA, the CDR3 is TGTGCCAGCACGCCCCGGACAGGAGTGGCGCAGTATTTT. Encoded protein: CASTPRTGVAQYF.